This T cell receptor beta chain emerged from a study of blood T cell repertoires in COVID-19. Study in general: The United States, Italy and Spain were the sources of the acute and convalescent COVID-19 samples. PBMCs, B-cell-depleted T cells, or T cells provided the cDNA or gDNA that made up the material.

Trimming took off 8 bases at V and 6 bases at J, with 10 bases between the two ends. The CDR3 is made up of 11 amino acids. Profiling relied on immunoSEQ multiplex PCR, and the TCRdb table lists in-frame clones only, not all of them. The sample lists roughly 130,000 clones; more than 80% were seen once. The chain carries TRBV23-1 and TRBJ1-1; no definite D call. TRBV23-1 is flagged as an ORF with uncertain function. This clonotype originated in an older woman with acute or convalescent COVID-19. The sequencing input was peripheral blood. CDR3 nucleotide sequence: TGCGCCAGCCGAGGGAGAGCTGAAGCTTTCTTT. Its protein is CASRGRAEAFF.